Listed below are T cell receptor beta chains from one sample, sequenced in a study of monozygotic twins with inflammatory bowel disease. Reprocessing the 5' RACE reads, TCRdb reports a single entry for every CDR3 protein and omits DNA. This table holds 350,000 to 550,000 distinct CDR3 sequences. The sequenced sample was blood. The receptors shown here come from a human donor with ulcerative colitis or Crohn's disease, or a healthy co-twin of an affected twin (not recorded which). The CDR3 runs from the conserved cysteine through the conserved F or W.

v_call	j_call	cdr3_aa
TRBV3-1	TRBJ2-7	CASSQDAGREQYF
TRBV11-2	TRBJ1-3	CASSLNRNTIYF
TRBV5-1	TRBJ2-1	CVSSYRVNEQFF
TRBV6-1	TRBJ2-1	CASKGTGIGDEQFF
TRBV6-5	TRBJ2-2	CATRVNTGELFF
TRBV18	TRBJ2-6	CASSPQLGATSGANVLTF
TRBV29-1	TRBJ1-2	CSVEVGRAPYGYTF
TRBV11-2	TRBJ2-2	CASSLENRGRVSTGELFF
TRBV30	TRBJ1-6	CAWSLDRGYNSPLHF
TRBV6-1	TRBJ1-6	CASSQSHRVSNSPLHF
TRBV18	TRBJ1-1	CASSSDNTEAFF
TRBV7-9	TRBJ2-1	CASSLRFWDSSYNEQFF
TRBV9	TRBJ1-4	CASSKSGGGEKLFF
TRBV28	TRBJ2-7	CASSCGPRLEQYF
TRBV6-5	TRBJ1-1	CASSYSTGGEAFF
TRBV6-1	TRBJ2-7	CASSEALGESF
TRBV7-9	TRBJ2-1	CASSSSDEQFF
TRBV9	TRBJ1-5	CASSVWDQPQHF
TRBV15	TRBJ1-2	CATSRGGVNYGYTF
TRBV7-9	TRBJ1-4	CASSPGTGYNEKLFF
TRBV7-6	TRBJ1-1	CASSLSKGPNTEALF
TRBV29-1	TRBJ2-7	CSVKTSGGAYEQYF
TRBV11-2	TRBJ2-3	CASSPLGVRTDTQYF
TRBV7-9	TRBJ2-7	CASSLSQGAYEQYF
TRBV7-2	TRBJ1-4	CASSLSHIPNEKLFF
TRBV24-1	TRBJ2-1	CATSDPNTGIEQFF
TRBV6-1	TRBJ2-2	CASRSRLAGSGELFF
TRBV12-3/TRBV12-4	TRBJ1-2	CASTQGPGYTF
TRBV5-4	TRBJ1-6	CASSLDRSDSPLHF
TRBV6-5	TRBJ1-2	CASSYSQGINYGYTF
TRBV6-2/TRBV6-3	TRBJ2-7	CASSFRTGDSSSYEQYF
TRBV19	TRBJ2-3	CASKLVSGGPTDTQYF
TRBV4-2	TRBJ2-3	CASSQEEYGTDTQYF
TRBV11-2	TRBJ2-1	CASSLQPGSRNEQFF
TRBV6-2/TRBV6-3	TRBJ2-1	CASVPSGRGIDEQFF
TRBV11-2	TRBJ1-2	CASGTSGAYGYTF
TRBV30	TRBJ1-1	CAWSVLVGVEAFF
TRBV6-1	TRBJ2-6	CASSSPPGLGDSGANVLTF
TRBV5-1	TRBJ2-7	CASSSRGNSYEQYF
TRBV19	TRBJ1-1	CASKIQGLNTEAFF
TRBV28	TRBJ2-7	CASSPTGFYEQYF
TRBV5-8	TRBJ1-1	CASSLSLGNTEAFF
TRBV10-2	TRBJ2-3	CASGATGDTQYF
TRBV5-5	TRBJ2-3	CASSLSGGPADTQYF
TRBV10-3	TRBJ2-7	CAISDIVGTASYEQYF
TRBV7-6	TRBJ2-7	CASSLAVGIYEQYF
TRBV20-1	TRBJ2-7	CSALGTGGNQGYEQYF
TRBV5-1	TRBJ2-1	CASRGGQGAFNEQFF
TRBV20-1	TRBJ2-1	CSATGGAYEQFF
TRBV10-3	TRBJ2-7	CAISLGQGVSYEQYF
TRBV15	TRBJ2-7	CATSKGGGFSYEQYF
TRBV10-3	TRBJ2-3	CATDTGEPTDTQYF
TRBV2	TRBJ2-2	CASSWNTGELFF
TRBV4-3	TRBJ1-6	CASSRNRGYSPLHF
TRBV18	TRBJ1-2	CASSGTGGSGYGYTF
TRBV6-1	TRBJ1-5	CASRADRNSNQPQHF
TRBV20-1	TRBJ1-1	CSARDRIVMTEAFF
TRBV20-1	TRBJ2-2	CSAREGSGSSTGELFF
TRBV15	TRBJ1-3	CATSRIRDTIYF